This T cell receptor beta chain is drawn from a study of vaccination effects on CD4 cells after COVID-19. Study-level points and caveats: Common cold coronavirus cross-reactivity was shown by only 1 of 255 vaccine-induced clones in healthy vaccinees.

TCRdb's copy holds only in-frame clones and misses some; the assay was immunoSEQ multiplex PCR. The sample records about 27,000 clones, around 75% being singletons. V gave up 0 bases and J gave up 4 bases; unmatched junction bases: 1. CDR1 is MGHRA, CDR2 YSYEKL, per germline. This CDR3 is built from 15 residues. CD4+ T cells specific for antigen were expanded with viral peptide pools by the ViraFEST assay before sequencing. Following a roughly 10-day culture, CD4+ T cells were purified. According to the study, vaccine recipients showed no prior SARS-CoV-2 infection and negative nucleocapsid antibodies. Cultures used fewer than 2.5 million PBMC per well, roughly 9.8 IU/ml IL-2 and 10 ug/ml peptides. A single count supports this clone. No antigen is known for it.

The V gene is TRBV4-1, the J gene TRBJ1-1, with TRBD1 identical over 11 bases. This TCR derives from a human donor who received a COVID-19 vaccine. Sequenced here: CD4+ T cells from PBMCs cultured with HCoV-NL63 spike peptides, sampled before COVID-19 vaccination. DNA for the CDR3: TGCGCCAGCAGCCAAGACGGGACAGGGGGCACTGAAGCTTTCTTT. Residues: CASSQDGTGGTEAFF.